Detailed here is one T cell receptor (beta chain). Clones were read by immunoSEQ multiplex PCR, and TCRdb kept only the in-frame ones, dropping some. The top ten hold about 19% of the sample, which has around 46,000 clones, about 77% seen once. This entry comes from a study of blood T cell repertoires in COVID-19. Unmatched junction bases numbered 6, after V lost 1 base and J lost 7 bases. Germline V gene data show CDR1 as GTSNPN and CDR2 as SVGIG (reference sequence). The CDR3 extends over 13 amino acids. Sequencing was performed on peripheral blood. The origin of this receptor is a human donor with active or convalescent COVID-19. The donor label of this sample is uncertain. This chain links TRBV30 with TRBJ1-2; the match to TRBD1 covers 7 bases. CDR3 sequence: CAWSGKGAPGYTF. CDR3 DNA sequence: TGTGCCTGGAGTGGCAAGGGGGCGCCTGGCTACACCTTC.